This T cell receptor beta chain was recorded in a study of OX40 agonist ivuxolimab in advanced cancers. In the study overall: Checkpoint inhibitors had been given previously to about 38% of patients. Findings and limits, study-wide: Clonal expansion was seen in CD4+ and CD8+ blood T cells by week 6 at 0.1 to 3.0 mg/kg. In general, CD8+ T cells held more expanded clones than CD4+ did, on average. Compared with others, partial responders at 0.1-3.0 mg/kg displayed clonal expansion among the lowest.

A note on this clone: The target antigen is unknown.

The CDR3 is 14 amino acids. CDR1 is SQVTM, CDR2 ANQGSEA, per germline. Trimming removed 5 bases from V and 3 bases from J, with 16 bases in between. This table comes from immunoSEQ multiplex PCR, and its TCRdb copy is limited to in-frame clones, with some not included. The table records around 60,000 clones, roughly 80% of them present only once. The specimen was CD4+ or CD8+ T cells sorted from blood, collected in a trial of the OX40 agonist ivuxolimab. The chain couples TRBV29-1 to TRBJ1-1; D possibly corresponds to TRBD1 (6 bases). The receptor was isolated from an adult with an advanced solid tumor such as melanoma, head and neck, liver or kidney cancer. The CDR3 bases are TGCAGCGTTTCAGGGGACCTTGGAGACACTGAAGCTTTCTTT. Translation gives CSVSGDLGDTEAFF.